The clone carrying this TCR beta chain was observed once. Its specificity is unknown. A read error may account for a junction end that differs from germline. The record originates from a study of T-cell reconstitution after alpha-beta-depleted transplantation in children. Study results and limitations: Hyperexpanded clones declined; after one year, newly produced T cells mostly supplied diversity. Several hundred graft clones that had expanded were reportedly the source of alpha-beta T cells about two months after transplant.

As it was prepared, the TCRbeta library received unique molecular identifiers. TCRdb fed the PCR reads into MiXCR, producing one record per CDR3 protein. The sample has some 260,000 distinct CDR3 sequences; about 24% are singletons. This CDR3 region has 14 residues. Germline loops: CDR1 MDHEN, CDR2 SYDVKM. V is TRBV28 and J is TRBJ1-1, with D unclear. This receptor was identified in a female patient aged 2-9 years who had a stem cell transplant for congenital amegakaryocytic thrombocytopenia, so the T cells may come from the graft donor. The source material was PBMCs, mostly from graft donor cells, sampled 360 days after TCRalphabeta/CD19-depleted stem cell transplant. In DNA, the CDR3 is TGTGGCAGCAGTTTTGCTTACATGAACACTGAAGCTTTCTTT. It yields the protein CGSSFAYMNTEAFF.